This TCR beta chain was recovered during a study of blood T cell repertoires in COVID-19. Study-wide context: Both acute and convalescent COVID-19 samples were obtained from the United States, Italy and Spain. PBMCs, B-cell-depleted T cells, or T cells were the source of the cDNA or gDNA that made up the material.

TCRdb's table, derived via immunoSEQ multiplex PCR, lists solely in-frame clones and lacks some. The sample carries 380,000 or so clones, roughly nine tenths recorded once. Sequencing input: peripheral blood. The TCR sequence derives from a man aged 35 to 55 with acute or convalescent COVID-19.

The CDR3 protein is CASTASRGQKLFF. CDR3 nucleotide sequence: TGTGCCAGCACTGCTTCAAGGGGGCAAAAACTGTTTTTT. The chain combines TRBV7-9 with TRBJ1-4; 7 positions match TRBD1. CDR3 length: 13 residues. Germline V gene data show CDR1 as SEHNR and CDR2 as FQNEAQ (reference sequence). Unmatched junction bases numbered 8, after V lost 7 bases and J lost 9 bases.